The rows below give T cell receptor beta chains drawn from one sample of a study of T cells expressing NK-cell markers. One entry per CDR3 protein, without DNA, is what TCRdb gives after re-calling the 5' RACE reads. The specimen's table records some 300,000 distinct CDR3 sequences. Sequenced input: blood T cells: a sorted CD56 or NKG2C T cell subset, CD4+ or CD8+ T cells, or bulk PBMC T cells (not recorded which). The receptor set was obtained from a young man in good health. Each CDR3 is given with its conserved first and last residue.

J gene,V gene,CDR3 protein
TRBJ2-1,TRBV29-1,CSVTTGANEQFF
TRBJ2-1,TRBV29-1,CSVGLTSVYNEQFF
TRBJ2-7,TRBV4-3,CASSQDPTSGEQYF
TRBJ2-1,TRBV19,CASSQRGQDEQFF
TRBJ2-7,TRBV7-2,CASSLGRGAYYEQYF
TRBJ2-3,TRBV3-1,CASSPLELPDTQYF
TRBJ1-2,TRBV13,CASSLRDSYGYTF
TRBJ2-1,TRBV20-1,CSARGAGVGIYNEQFF
TRBJ2-5,TRBV29-1,CSVEGATQETQYF
TRBJ2-7,TRBV4-3,CASSQDRAFSYEQYF
TRBJ2-7,TRBV6-5,CASRYGQSASSYEQYF
TRBJ2-7,TRBV7-8,CASSLPRDRLYEQYF
TRBJ2-1,TRBV29-1,CSVTKVGRVGEQFF
TRBJ2-7,TRBV7-8,CASSSEPSGRYEQYF
TRBJ2-1,TRBV6-2/TRBV6-3,CASRTLASSYNEQFF
TRBJ1-5,TRBV19,CASTGGAGGNQPQHF
TRBJ2-5,TRBV21-1,CASSKEVGTEETQYF
TRBJ2-3,TRBV5-1,CASSSPGTSTDTQYF
TRBJ1-6,TRBV5-1,CASSLGPQGGSPLHF
TRBJ2-2,TRBV7-2,CASTTTGNTGELFF
TRBJ2-2,TRBV20-1,CSAQQGATGELFF
TRBJ2-3,TRBV29-1,CSVGTSGRAKGFTQYF
TRBJ1-6,TRBV9,CASSGSSEGSPLHF
TRBJ2-3,TRBV20-1,CSAQEGQPTDTQYF
TRBJ1-1,TRBV19,CASSIEMSPREAFF
TRBJ2-1,TRBV29-1,CSVGWRALGNEQFF
TRBJ2-7,TRBV12-3/TRBV12-4,CASNLGTDYEQYF
TRBJ2-7,TRBV5-4,CASSRLAGDSYEQYF
TRBJ1-2,TRBV20-1,CSANRLPYGYTF
TRBJ1-2,TRBV12-3/TRBV12-4,CASSPRDYGYTF
TRBJ1-1,TRBV18,CASSPSQVVRMNTEAFF
TRBJ2-5,TRBV10-2,CASSAVEVTQYF
TRBJ1-1,TRBV5-1,CASCPGVSTEAFF
TRBJ1-2,TRBV3-1,CASSQERGVRHSF
TRBJ2-1,TRBV10-3,CAISLLSGSSNEQFF
TRBJ2-1,TRBV11-3,CASSLVGHLTSGIYNEQFF
TRBJ2-3,TRBV7-9,CASSLTGTQYF
TRBJ2-3,TRBV12-3/TRBV12-4,CASSTGLAGGPGSTDTQYF
TRBJ2-1,TRBV20-1,CSALVEGDEQFF
TRBJ2-1,TRBV6-1,CASSPTRDSIRQFF
TRBJ2-2,TRBV12-3/TRBV12-4,CASRLRTQNTGELFF
TRBJ2-3,TRBV6-1,CASSAGDREADTQYF